These T cell receptor beta chains were read from a single sample in a study of graft-versus-host responses after intestinal transplantation. This table comes from immunoSEQ multiplex PCR, and its TCRdb copy is limited to in-frame clones, with some not included. The repertoire holds approximately 11,000 clones, approximately 93% seen once, with approximately 22% in the top ten. The starting material was PBMCs, obtained roughly 110 days after intestinal transplant. The receptors stem from a human patient who received an intestinal transplant, so some T cells may come from the graft donor. The CDR3 runs from the conserved cysteine through the conserved F or W. Each record gives: J gene, CDR3 length, D gene, V gene, clone size, CDR3 protein, CDR3 DNA. D genes are given only for firm matches. Rows give clone size only sometimes, using once, few, many, or a class for an expanded clone.

j_gene: TRBJ1-4
len: 15
d_gene: .
v_gene: TRBV6-5
abundance: few
CDR3aa: CASSYYWWDNEKLFF
CDR3nt: TGTGCCAGCAGTTACTATTGGTGGGATAATGAAAAACTGTTTTTT

j_gene: TRBJ1-1
len: 14
d_gene: .
v_gene: TRBV2
abundance: once
CDR3aa: CASRTLAGATEAFF
CDR3nt: TGTGCCAGCAGGACACTCGCGGGGGCCACTGAAGCTTTCTTT

j_gene: TRBJ2-1
len: 18
d_gene: TRBD2
v_gene: TRBV11-2
abundance: .
CDR3aa: CASSLALPGTSGRDELFF
CDR3nt: TGTGCCAGCAGCTTAGCCTTGCCAGGGACTAGCGGGAGAGATGAGCTGTTCTTC

j_gene: TRBJ2-7
len: 16
d_gene: TRBD1
v_gene: TRBV10-3
abundance: .
CDR3aa: CAISASSGQGAYEQYF
CDR3nt: TGTGCCATCAGTGCCTCCTCGGGACAGGGGGCCTACGAGCAGTACTTC

j_gene: TRBJ2-1
len: 16
d_gene: TRBD2
v_gene: TRBV11-3
abundance: .
CDR3aa: CASSLDSGKGYNEQFF
CDR3nt: TGTGCCAGCAGCTTAGATAGCGGGAAGGGCTACAATGAGCAGTTCTTC

j_gene: TRBJ1-2
len: 17
d_gene: .
v_gene: TRBV7-7
abundance: .
CDR3aa: CASSVSRECRKTYGYTF
CDR3nt: TGTGCCAGCAGCGTAAGCCGTGAGTGCCGAAAGACCTATGGCTACACCTTC

j_gene: TRBJ2-3
len: 14
d_gene: TRBD2
v_gene: TRBV5-4
abundance: once
CDR3aa: CASSLAGSTDTQYF
CDR3nt: TGTGCCAGCAGCCTAGCGGGGAGCACAGATACGCAGTATTTT

j_gene: TRBJ2-3
len: 12
d_gene: .
v_gene: TRBV30
abundance: .
CDR3aa: CAWSVSGDTQYF
CDR3nt: TGTGCCTGGAGTGTATCCGGGGATACGCAGTATTTT

j_gene: TRBJ1-1
len: 15
d_gene: .
v_gene: TRBV18
abundance: once
CDR3aa: CASSISPRGGTEAFF
CDR3nt: TGTGCCAGCTCAATTTCCCCCCGGGGAGGCACTGAAGCTTTCTTT

j_gene: TRBJ2-1
len: 17
d_gene: TRBD1
v_gene: TRBV7-9
abundance: .
CDR3aa: CASSKSPGQGGYNEQFF
CDR3nt: TGTGCCAGCAGCAAAAGCCCGGGACAGGGGGGGTACAATGAGCAGTTCTTC

j_gene: TRBJ2-1
len: 14
d_gene: TRBD2
v_gene: TRBV30
abundance: .
CDR3aa: CAWGRVSGYNEQFF
CDR3nt: TGTGCCTGGGGGAGGGTAAGCGGATACAATGAGCAGTTCTTC

j_gene: TRBJ2-7
len: 13
d_gene: .
v_gene: TRBV7-2
abundance: .
CDR3aa: CAIEGMESYEQYF
CDR3nt: TGTGCCATTGAGGGCATGGAGTCCTACGAGCAGTACTTC

j_gene: TRBJ1-1
len: 14
d_gene: .
v_gene: TRBV5-4
abundance: .
CDR3aa: CASMSGGRATEAFF
CDR3nt: TGTGCCAGCATGTCTGGGGGGCGGGCGACTGAAGCTTTCTTT

j_gene: TRBJ1-1
len: 16
d_gene: TRBD1
v_gene: TRBV27
abundance: .
CDR3aa: CASSFRDSSMNTEAFF
CDR3nt: TGTGCCAGCAGTTTCCGGGACAGCTCAATGAACACTGAAGCTTTCTTT

j_gene: TRBJ2-5
len: 15
d_gene: TRBD1
v_gene: TRBV11-2
abundance: .
CDR3aa: CASSPPGTGGETQYF
CDR3nt: TGTGCCAGCAGCCCCCCCGGGACAGGGGGGGAGACCCAGTACTTC

j_gene: TRBJ2-2
len: 16
d_gene: .
v_gene: TRBV28
abundance: .
CDR3aa: CASSLVLTANTGELFF
CDR3nt: TGTGCCAGCAGTCTAGTCCTTACAGCGAACACCGGGGAGCTGTTTTTT

j_gene: TRBJ2-2
len: 15
d_gene: .
v_gene: TRBV5-4
abundance: .
CDR3aa: CASSLDFLNTGELFF
CDR3nt: TGTGCCAGCAGCCTCGACTTCTTGAACACCGGGGAGCTGTTTTTT

j_gene: TRBJ1-1
len: 16
d_gene: TRBD1
v_gene: TRBV19
abundance: .
CDR3aa: CASSIDKTGFASEAFF
CDR3nt: TGTGCCAGTAGTATAGACAAGACAGGGTTTGCATCGGAAGCTTTCTTT

j_gene: TRBJ1-2
len: 15
d_gene: .
v_gene: TRBV12-5
abundance: .
CDR3aa: CASGLAYILGYGYTF
CDR3nt: TGTGCTAGTGGTTTAGCTTACATCCTGGGGTATGGCTACACCTTC

j_gene: TRBJ2-2
len: 19
d_gene: TRBD1
v_gene: TRBV15
abundance: once
CDR3aa: CATSRESGTGGAYTGELFF
CDR3nt: TGTGCCACCAGCAGAGAAAGCGGGACAGGGGGCGCGTACACCGGGGAGCTGTTTTTT

j_gene: TRBJ2-7
len: 18
d_gene: TRBD2
v_gene: TRBV4-1
abundance: .
CDR3aa: CASSQDIAGGRFSYEQYF
CDR3nt: TGCGCCAGCAGCCAAGATATAGCGGGAGGTAGATTCTCCTACGAGCAGTACTTC

j_gene: TRBJ2-7
len: 15
d_gene: TRBD1
v_gene: TRBV18
abundance: .
CDR3aa: CASSPMGTGMNEQYF
CDR3nt: TGTGCCAGCTCACCAATGGGGACAGGGATGAACGAGCAGTACTTC

j_gene: TRBJ1-2
len: 14
d_gene: TRBD1
v_gene: TRBV7-9
abundance: once
CDR3aa: CASTLWTGGDGYTF
CDR3nt: TGTGCCAGCACCTTATGGACAGGGGGCGATGGCTACACCTTC

j_gene: TRBJ2-1
len: 18
d_gene: .
v_gene: TRBV4-1
abundance: once
CDR3aa: CASSQERVGGRFYNEQFF
CDR3nt: TGCGCCAGCAGCCAAGAAAGAGTGGGCGGCCGGTTCTACAATGAGCAGTTCTTC

j_gene: TRBJ2-1
len: 16
d_gene: TRBD1
v_gene: TRBV11-2
abundance: .
CDR3aa: CASSLRAGTGSNEQFF
CDR3nt: TGTGCCAGCAGCTTGAGGGCGGGGACAGGATCTAATGAGCAGTTCTTC

j_gene: TRBJ1-1
len: 16
d_gene: TRBD1
v_gene: TRBV10-1
abundance: .
CDR3aa: CASRYPENDRGTEAFF
CDR3nt: TGCGCCAGCAGATACCCCGAAAATGACAGGGGGACTGAAGCTTTCTTT

j_gene: TRBJ1-4
len: 15
d_gene: .
v_gene: TRBV6-6
abundance: .
CDR3aa: CASSIRRQTDKKLFF
CDR3nt: TGTGCCAGCAGTATACGCCGACAAACAGATAAGAAACTGTTTTTT

j_gene: TRBJ2-1
len: 15
d_gene: .
v_gene: TRBV7-2
abundance: .
CDR3aa: CASSLATGHSNEQFF
CDR3nt: TGTGCCAGCAGCTTAGCTACAGGGCATTCCAATGAGCAGTTCTTC

j_gene: TRBJ2-2
len: 15
d_gene: .
v_gene: TRBV11-3
abundance: .
CDR3aa: CASSFGGANTGELFF
CDR3nt: TGTGCCAGCAGCTTCGGCGGTGCGAACACCGGGGAGCTGTTTTTT

j_gene: TRBJ1-2
len: 12
d_gene: .
v_gene: TRBV11-2
abundance: .
CDR3aa: CASSLGRNGYTF
CDR3nt: TGTGCCAGCAGCTTAGGCAGGAATGGCTACACCTTC

j_gene: TRBJ1-2
len: 13
d_gene: .
v_gene: TRBV5-8
abundance: .
CDR3aa: CASRRTGSYGYTF
CDR3nt: TGTGCCAGCAGACGGACGGGATCCTATGGCTACACCTTC

j_gene: TRBJ2-7
len: 11
d_gene: .
v_gene: TRBV29-1
abundance: .
CDR3aa: CSAGQNYEQYF
CDR3nt: TGCAGCGCCGGGCAGAACTACGAGCAGTACTTC

j_gene: TRBJ1-1
len: 14
d_gene: TRBD1
v_gene: TRBV4-2
abundance: .
CDR3aa: CASSQGQGSTEAFF
CDR3nt: TGTGCCAGCAGCCAAGGACAGGGGAGCACTGAAGCTTTCTTT

j_gene: TRBJ1-2
len: 14
d_gene: TRBD1
v_gene: TRBV13
abundance: .
CDR3aa: CASSPQGAPSGYTF
CDR3nt: TGTGCCAGCAGTCCACAGGGGGCGCCAAGTGGCTACACCTTC

j_gene: TRBJ1-1
len: 14
d_gene: .
v_gene: TRBV6-5
abundance: .
CDR3aa: CASSYGSVNTEAFF
CDR3nt: TGTGCCAGCAGTTACGGCTCGGTGAACACTGAAGCTTTCTTT

j_gene: TRBJ2-7
len: 14
d_gene: .
v_gene: TRBV6-1
abundance: .
CDR3aa: CASSQVLSSYEQYF
CDR3nt: TGTGCCAGCAGCCAAGTACTTTCATCCTACGAGCAGTACTTC

j_gene: TRBJ1-2
len: 15
d_gene: .
v_gene: TRBV4-1
abundance: .
CDR3aa: CASSHPARGLDGYTF
CDR3nt: TGCGCCAGCAGCCATCCCGCGCGGGGTCTTGATGGCTACACCTTC

j_gene: TRBJ2-7
len: 13
d_gene: .
v_gene: TRBV4-2
abundance: .
CDR3aa: CASSRPGGDEQYF
CDR3nt: TGTGCCAGCAGCCGTCCCGGCGGAGACGAGCAGTACTTC

j_gene: TRBJ2-2
len: 12
d_gene: .
v_gene: TRBV28
abundance: .
CDR3aa: CASKRPTGELFF
CDR3nt: TGTGCCAGCAAACGACCTACCGGGGAGCTGTTTTTT

j_gene: TRBJ2-3
len: 15
d_gene: TRBD2
v_gene: TRBV5-1
abundance: .
CDR3aa: CASSDGTSGRTAQYF
CDR3nt: TGCGCCAGCAGCGACGGGACTAGCGGGAGAACAGCGCAGTATTTT

j_gene: TRBJ1-2
len: 12
d_gene: .
v_gene: TRBV29-1
abundance: .
CDR3aa: CSTWTAPDGYTF
CDR3nt: TGCAGCACATGGACAGCCCCCGATGGCTACACCTTC

j_gene: TRBJ2-7
len: 15
d_gene: TRBD1
v_gene: TRBV7-9
abundance: .
CDR3aa: CASSLAGQGAYEQYF
CDR3nt: TGTGCCAGCAGCTTAGCGGGACAGGGAGCCTACGAGCAGTACTTC

j_gene: TRBJ2-7
len: 17
d_gene: .
v_gene: TRBV7-7
abundance: .
CDR3aa: CASSLVPLERWNCEQYF
CDR3nt: TGTGCCAGCAGCTTAGTTCCGTTGGAAAGGTGGAATTGCGAGCAGTACTTC

j_gene: TRBJ1-2
len: 14
d_gene: TRBD1
v_gene: TRBV7-9
abundance: .
CDR3aa: CASSGTGLNYGYTF
CDR3nt: TGTGCCAGCAGCGGGACAGGTCTTAACTATGGCTACACCTTC

j_gene: TRBJ2-1
len: 17
d_gene: .
v_gene: TRBV7-9
abundance: .
CDR3aa: CASRTVGGGVLNNEQFF
CDR3nt: TGTGCCAGCAGGACCGTGGGAGGGGGAGTCCTCAACAATGAGCAGTTCTTC

j_gene: TRBJ1-1
len: 14
d_gene: .
v_gene: TRBV6-9
abundance: .
CDR3aa: CASSYGIMNTEAFF
CDR3nt: TGTGCCAGCAGTTACGGCATTATGAACACTGAAGCTTTCTTT

j_gene: TRBJ2-1
len: 16
d_gene: .
v_gene: TRBV4-1
abundance: .
CDR3aa: CASSQVDLVSYNEQFF
CDR3nt: TGCGCCAGCAGCCAAGTGGATTTGGTGTCTTACAATGAGCAGTTCTTC

j_gene: TRBJ1-3
len: 16
d_gene: .
v_gene: TRBV6-4
abundance: .
CDR3aa: CASSALTGSSGNTIYF
CDR3nt: TGTGCCAGCAGTGCCCTTACGGGGAGCTCTGGAAACACCATATATTTT

j_gene: TRBJ2-5
len: 13
d_gene: .
v_gene: TRBV11-3
abundance: .
CDR3aa: CASSLDQTETQYF
CDR3nt: TGTGCCAGCAGCTTAGATCAAACCGAGACCCAGTACTTC

j_gene: TRBJ2-3
len: 17
d_gene: TRBD2
v_gene: TRBV4-1
abundance: .
CDR3aa: CASSPLPSGRGGDTQYF
CDR3nt: TGCGCCAGCAGCCCCCTCCCCAGCGGGAGAGGAGGGGATACGCAGTATTTT

j_gene: TRBJ2-1
len: 11
d_gene: TRBD1
v_gene: TRBV2
abundance: .
CDR3aa: CARHRGSEQFF
CDR3nt: TGTGCCCGCCACAGGGGAAGCGAGCAGTTCTTC

j_gene: TRBJ2-7
len: 16
d_gene: .
v_gene: TRBV28
abundance: .
CDR3aa: CASSFDLDGSSYEQYF
CDR3nt: TGTGCCAGCAGTTTTGATCTAGACGGGAGCTCCTACGAGCAGTACTTC

j_gene: TRBJ2-7
len: 12
d_gene: .
v_gene: TRBV27
abundance: .
CDR3aa: CASSSAGYEQYF
CDR3nt: TGTGCCAGCAGTTCGGCAGGGTACGAGCAGTACTTC

j_gene: TRBJ2-7
len: 15
d_gene: TRBD2
v_gene: TRBV28
abundance: once
CDR3aa: CASSSPWGGTYEQYF
CDR3nt: TGTGCCAGCAGCTCCCCCTGGGGAGGGACCTACGAGCAGTACTTC